These 19 T cell receptor beta chains were all obtained from the same sample, sequenced in a study of control samples from healthy donors and cancer patients (dated by TCRdb to 2020 to 2021). The library was built by means of the immunoSEQ multiplex PCR assay. Here the immuneACCESS table is served through TCRdb, limited to in-frame sequences with V and J called. Missing clones are a known gap in these copies; in checked studies unresolved V genes cover under half, and the rest lacks a known reason. The table for this sample lists 120,000 or so clones; approximately 89% of them were counted only once. The ten largest clones add up to 6.5% to 9% of the sample. Sequencing was carried out using blood. Receptors were obtained from a woman between 18 and 30 years old in good health.

The V gene is TRBV15, the J gene TRBJ2-5, with TRBD2 as a possible D gene (6 bases). CDR1 LNHNV and CDR2 YYDKDF come from the germline V gene (reference sequence). V lost 0 bases and J 5 bases, leaving 10 bases between the germline ends. The CDR3 runs 14 residues. The CDR3 protein is CATSRDGGGETQYF. The DNA for the CDR3 is TGTGCCACCAGCAGAGACGGGGGTGGGGAGACCCAGTACTTC.

The chain employs TRBV7-2 and TRBJ1-3; D may be TRBD1 (5 bases). CDR3 size: 15 residues. Germline lookup yields CDR1 SGHTA and CDR2 FQGNSA. V was cut by 1 base and J by 0 bases, with 7 bases left in between. In DNA form, the CDR3 reads TGTGCCAGCAGCTTAGACAGGAGCTCTGGAAACACCATATATTTT. Translating gives CASSLDRSSGNTIYF.

This clone is large within its sample. V is TRBV25-1 and J is TRBJ2-7, with D tentatively TRBD2 (6 bases). The CDR3 totals 15 residues. The germline V and J ends were trimmed by 6 bases and 4 bases, with 19 bases remaining between them. The germline V gene has CDR1 MGHDK and CDR2 SYGVNS. The CDR3 here is CASSLLGGDLYEQYF. CDR3 nucleotides: TGTGCCAGCAGCCTCCTGGGAGGAGATCTGTACGAGCAGTACTTC.

This chain joins TRBV7-2 and TRBJ2-1; D remains unclear. This CDR3 has 13 amino acids. Germline V gene lookup returns CDR1 SGHTA and CDR2 FQGNSA. Trimming cost V 6 bases and J 10 bases, with 16 bases left between them. The CDR3 DNA reads as TGTGCCAGCAGGGCTTATGGTTCCGGGGAGCAGTTCTTC. This gives the protein CASRAYGSGEQFF.

A single count supports this clone. This sequence joins TRBV3-1 (or the pseudogene TRBV3-2) and TRBJ2-6; D uncertain. Germline lookup yields CDR1 LGHDT and CDR2 YNNKEL (reference sequence). This CDR3 is 15 amino acids long. V was cut by 2 bases and J by 0 bases, with 5 bases left in between. The CDR3 protein is CASSQLFSGANVLTF. CDR3 nucleotides: TGTGCCAGCAGCCAACTGTTCTCTGGGGCCAACGTCCTGACTTTC.

The chain combines TRBV28 with TRBJ1-1; a weak D match, TRBD1 (5 bases). The CDR3 has 18 residues. Trimming removed 5 bases at V and 7 bases at J, with 29 bases between. CDR1 and CDR2 from the germline V gene are MDHEN and SYDVKM. For the CDR3, the DNA is TGTGCCAGCAGTGAGAGGTCAGGGATAGCCGTTAATTGGCGTGAAGCTTTCTTT. Translating gives CASSERSGIAVNWREAFF.

This chain uses TRBV6-5 with TRBJ1-2, with 9 bases lining up with TRBD1. CDR1 and CDR2 (germline): MNHEY, SVGAGI. The CDR3 length is 15 residues. The junction had 8 bases not matched to a gene; V was cut back by 2 bases and J by 7 bases. Here the CDR3 DNA reads TGTGCCAGCAGTTACAGCCGGGACAGGGTTGTTGGCTACACCTTC. Protein sequence: CASSYSRDRVVGYTF.

This chain links TRBV28 with TRBJ2-5; 8 bases map to TRBD1. J was trimmed by 7 bases and V by 5 bases; bases with no gene match: 9. The CDR3 spans 14 residues. Germline V gene lookup returns CDR1 MDHEN and CDR2 SYDVKM. The CDR3 DNA is TGTGCCAGCAGTGCCCCAGGGGGCCTTTGGACCCAGTACTTC. Translation gives CASSAPGGLWTQYF.

The chain links TRBV27 to TRBJ2-2; D is undetermined. Trimming stripped 1 base from V and 4 bases from J, with 13 bases between. This CDR3 is 16 amino acids long. Germline assignment: CDR1 MNHEY and CDR2 SMNVEV (reference sequence). The CDR3 nucleotides are TGTGCCAGCAGTTTATTACGGCACGAGTTCACCGGGGAGCTGTTTTTT. Translating gives CASSLLRHEFTGELFF.

The V gene is TRBV7-2, the J gene TRBJ2-5; the match to TRBD1 covers 8 bases. CDR3 length equals 15 residues. From germline, CDR1 is SGHTA and CDR2 FQGNSA. V lost 3 bases, J lost 4 bases, and 7 bases stayed unmatched. Written as DNA, the CDR3 is TGTGCCAGCAGCTTGGGCAGGGGGCTTTCAGAGACCCAGTACTTC. Protein sequence: CASSLGRGLSETQYF.

This rearrangement joins TRBV7-2 to TRBJ2-7, with D possibly TRBD2 on 5 matching bases. Germline V gives CDR1 SGHTA, CDR2 FQGNSA. The CDR3 runs to 14 residues. Trimming took 6 bases from V and 0 from J, leaving 12 bases between them. The DNA for the CDR3 is TGTGCCAGCAGTACTGGACTCAGCTCCTACGAGCAGTACTTC. Amino acid sequence: CASSTGLSSYEQYF. Variable domain in full (rest from reference TRBV7-2 and TRBJ2-7): GAGVSQSPSNKVTEKGKDVELRCDPISGHTALYWYRQSLGQGLEFLIYFQGNSAPDKSGLPSDRFSAERTGGSVSTLTIQRTQQEDSAVYLCASSTGLSSYEQYFGPGTRLTVT.

This clone turned up a few times. The chain recombines TRBV28 with TRBJ1-2; D remains unclear. Germline values: CDR1 MDHEN, CDR2 SYDVKM. The CDR3 covers 14 residues. The V end lost 4 bases, the J end lost 3 bases, and 12 bases lay between the germline ends. The CDR3 DNA is TGTGCCAGCAGTTATTCGGACGGGCACTATGGCTACACCTTC. Amino acid sequence: CASSYSDGHYGYTF.

The chain uses TRBV12-3 or TRBV12-4 and TRBJ2-6; no clear D gene. V was cut by 9 bases and J by 0 bases, with 6 bases left in between. The CDR3 totals 13 residues. The chain's CDR3 is CASELSGANVLTF. The CDR3 DNA is TGTGCCAGTGAGCTCTCTGGGGCCAACGTCCTGACTTTC.

J is TRBJ1-2 and V is TRBV29-1, with unresolved D. CDR3 length equals 11 residues. The germline gives CDR1 SQVTM, CDR2 ANQGSEA. V lost 2 bases and J 8 bases, leaving 9 bases between the germline ends. CDR3 protein: CSVERVYGYTF. The CDR3 bases are TGCAGCGTTGAACGGGTTTACGGCTACACCTTC.

This sequence joins TRBV6-5 and TRBJ1-6, with TRBD1 matching 10 bases. The V gene end was trimmed by 2 bases and the J gene end by 13 bases; junction bases not matched to a gene: 11. Germline CDR1 reads MNHEY; CDR2 reads SVGAGI. The CDR3 is 16 residues long. The CDR3 DNA follows: TGTGCCAGCAGTTACGCACCTCCCGGGACAGGGGCTCCCCTCCACTTT. Amino acids: CASSYAPPGTGAPLHF.

The genes are TRBV7-6 and TRBJ2-1; 9 positions agree with TRBD2. Germline V gives CDR1 SGHVS, CDR2 FNYEAQ. There are 17 residues in the CDR3. J gave up 6 bases and V 3 bases, and 12 bases lay outside the gene matches. CDR3 bases: TGTGCCAGCAGCTTCTTAAATAGCGGGAGCGCCGGCAATGAGCAGTTCTTC. Residues: CASSFLNSGSAGNEQFF. The complete variable domain, with remaining parts taken from reference TRBV7-6 and TRBJ2-1, reads GAGVSQSPRYKVTKRGQDVALRCDPISGHVSLYWYRQALGQGPEFLTYFNYEAQQDKSGLPNDRFSAERPEGSISTLTIQRTEQRDSAMYRCASSFLNSGSAGNEQFFGPGTRLTVL.

The chain is built from TRBV21-1 and TRBJ2-5; the D call of TRBD1 is as the table states it, not checked on the DNA. TRBV21-1 has pseudogene status. The CDR3 is 18 residues long. The CDR3 sequence is CASSKGGKFQGRTETQYF. Here the CDR3 DNA reads TGTGCCAGCAGCAAAGGGGGTAAGTTTCAGGGCCGAACGGAGACCCAGTACTTC.

This chain joins TRBV7-2 and TRBJ2-5, with 8 bases that match TRBD2. The J segment lost 3 bases and the V segment lost 5 bases, leaving 8 bases of the junction unmatched. There are 15 residues in the CDR3. Per germline, CDR1 SGHTA and CDR2 FQGNSA. In DNA, the CDR3 is TGTGCCAGCAGCAACGGGGGGGCCGGGGAAGAGACCCAGTACTTC. Translating gives CASSNGGAGEETQYF.

The chain has TRBV7-9 and TRBJ1-1; no definite D call. Germline assignment: CDR1 SEHNR and CDR2 FQNEAQ (reference sequence). The V gene lost 5 bases and the J gene lost 2 bases, with 12 bases spanning the gap. This CDR3 has 14 residues. The CDR3: CASSNQFSNTEAFF. In DNA form, the CDR3 reads TGTGCCAGCAGCAACCAGTTCTCCAACACTGAAGCTTTCTTT.